The text below deals with one TCR beta chain. TCRdb keeps only in-frame clones here, not all; method: immunoSEQ multiplex PCR. The sample records over 45,000 clones, around nine tenths being singletons. This entry belongs to a study of blood T cell repertoires in COVID-19. This TCR came from a man aged 55 to 69 with active COVID-19. The sample was peripheral blood.

The CDR3 reads CASRSSGRGDNEQFF. The CDR3 bases are TGTGCCAGTAGGTCTAGCGGGAGGGGGGACAATGAGCAGTTCTTC. The chain is built from TRBV19 and TRBJ2-1; TRBD2 matches 12 bases. Germline trimming cut 6 bases from V and 5 bases from J; bases unmatched to any gene: 5. The CDR3 consists of 15 residues. CDR1 and CDR2 from the germline V gene are LNHDA and SQIVND (reference sequence).